Each of the 26 T cell receptor beta chains below was sequenced from the same sample in a study of cytomegalovirus exposure and HLA in healthy donors. Use of 60 Vbeta and 13 Jbeta primers characterized the PCR. The assay was immunoSEQ multiplex PCR, and TCRdb's table has in-frame clones only and misses some. The table includes about 210,000 clones, roughly three quarters detected once. The source material was PBMCs. Every receptor here comes from a male donor in good health and CMV-seropositive.

This chain connects TRBV29-1 to TRBJ2-7, with 9 bases that match TRBD2. Germline CDR1 SQVTM, CDR2 ANQGSEA. The CDR3 is 15 residues long. V was pared by 8 bases and J by 2 bases, with 13 bases of the junction left unmatched. DNA of the CDR3: TGCAGCCACGAGGGGCGCGGGGGGGCCCCCTACGAGCAGTACTTC. This translates into CSHEGRGGAPYEQYF.

In regard to this clone: A junction end diverges from the germline sequence, so it may reflect a read error. The chain joins TRBV30 to TRBJ1-3, with D unresolved. The CDR3 loop spans 13 amino acids. CDR1 is GTSNPN, CDR2 SVGIG, per germline (reference sequence). CDR3 amino acids: CALNGVSGNTTYF. The CDR3 DNA sequence: TGTGCCTTAAACGGAGTTTCTGGAAACACCACATATTTT.

The chain uses TRBV25-1 and TRBJ1-4; D is ambiguous. V was clipped by 8 bases and J by 4 bases, with 11 bases between them. In germline, CDR1 is MGHDK, CDR2 SYGVNS. This CDR3 is built from 13 residues. The CDR3 spells CASRGLRNEKLFF. CDR3 nucleotides: TGTGCCAGCCGTGGCCTGCGTAATGAAAAACTGTTTTTT.

The chain joins TRBV7-8 to TRBJ2-7; the D gene is possibly TRBD2 (6 bases). CDR3 length: 16 amino acids. Germline V lookup: CDR1 SGHVS, CDR2 FQNEAQ. V was shortened by 1 base and J by 0 bases, with 13 bases between the two germline ends. CDR3 DNA sequence: TGTGCCAGCAGCTTAGTCAGGACTACGAGCTCCTACGAGCAGTACTTC. It encodes CASSLVRTTSSYEQYF.

The chain joins TRBV7-6 to TRBJ1-1; D possibly corresponds to TRBD1 (5 bases). The germline gives CDR1 SGHVS, CDR2 FNYEAQ. V was trimmed by 3 bases and J by 1 base, leaving 12 bases between them. The CDR3 sequence is 15 residues long. The CDR3 nucleotides read TGTGCCAGCAGCTTGAGCGGGGGAGCGAACACTGAAGCTTTCTTT. Its translation: CASSLSGGANTEAFF.

The chain employs TRBV7-2 and TRBJ2-3; 11 bases match TRBD2. J lost 5 bases, V lost 5 bases, and 6 bases had no gene match. The CDR3 consists of 15 residues. Per the germline V gene, CDR1 is SGHTA and CDR2 is FQGNSA. CDR3 sequence reads: CASSLLAGAGDTQYF. The CDR3 coding sequence is TGTGCCAGCAGCCTACTAGCGGGGGCGGGAGATACGCAGTATTTT. The full variable domain, with the rest looked up from reference TRBV7-2 and TRBJ2-3, is GAGVSQSPSNKVTEKGKDVELRCDPISGHTALYWYRQSLGQGLEFLIYFQGNSAPDKSGLPSDRFSAERTGGSVSTLTIQRTQQEDSAVYLCASSLLAGAGDTQYFGPGTRLTVL.

The chain employs TRBV4-3 and TRBJ1-4, with unresolved D. The V end lost 0 bases, the J end lost 8 bases, and 19 bases lay between the germline ends. The CDR3 is made up of 17 amino acids. Germline assignment: CDR1 LGHNA and CDR2 YSLEER. CDR3 bases: TGCGCCAGCAGCCAAGACATCCTGCGAGGTATAGGAGAAAAACTGTTTTTT. It is translated as CASSQDILRGIGEKLFF.

This clone was picked up a small number of times. V is TRBV5-6 and J is TRBJ1-3; D remains unclear. CDR1 is SGHDT, CDR2 YYEEEE, per germline. V lost 6 bases and J 1 base, leaving 5 bases between the germline ends. The CDR3 is made up of 12 amino acids. Written as DNA, the CDR3 is TGTGCCAGCAAATCTTCTGGAAACACCATATATTTT. Protein: CASKSSGNTIYF.

This clone was counted once. The chain is built from TRBV9 and TRBJ2-7; TRBD1 might be the D (6 bases). Germline CDR1 reads SGDLS; CDR2 reads YYNGEE. This CDR3 has 14 amino acids. V lost 7 bases and J lost 0, with 14 bases in between. The CDR3 DNA sequence: TGTGCCAGCGGGGGCAGGCCCAGCTCCTACGAGCAGTACTTC. Encoded protein: CASGGRPSSYEQYF. The entire variable domain, with the rest obtained from reference TRBV9 and TRBJ2-7, is as follows: DSGVTQTPKHLITATGQRVTLRCSPRSGDLSVYWYQQSLDQGLQFLIQYYNGEERAKGNILERFSAQQFPDLHSELNLSSLELGDSALYFCASGGRPSSYEQYFGPGTRLTVT.

The J gene is TRBJ2-7, the V gene TRBV28, with D possibly TRBD1 on 6 matching bases. This CDR3 is built from 12 residues. V lost 6 bases, J lost 5 bases, and 11 bases lay in between. Germline loops: CDR1 MDHEN, CDR2 SYDVKM. The CDR3 here is CASSQGTHEQYF. In DNA form, the CDR3 reads TGTGCCAGCAGCCAGGGGACCCACGAGCAGTACTTC. The whole variable domain, filled in from reference TRBV28 and TRBJ2-7, reads DVKVTQSSRYLVKRTGEKVFLECVQDMDHENMFWYRQDPGLGLRLIYFSYDVKMKEKGDIPEGYSVSREKKERFSLILESASTNQTSMYLCASSQGTHEQYFGPGTRLTVT.

V is TRBV9 and J is TRBJ1-1; the D is unclear. Trimming cost V 3 bases and J 1 base, with 7 bases left between them. Germline V gene sequence: CDR1 SGDLS, CDR2 YYNGEE. The CDR3 totals 13 residues. DNA of the CDR3: TGTGCCAGCAGCGCCGCAGGGAACACTGAAGCTTTCTTT. Translation gives CASSAAGNTEAFF.

The V and J genes are TRBV5-1 and TRBJ1-5; a weak D match, TRBD1 (6 bases). Germline CDR1 reads SGHRS; CDR2 reads YFSETQ. The CDR3 has 13 amino acids. Trimming removed 4 bases at V and 7 bases at J, with 12 bases between. CDR3 sequence reads: CASSMEGVQPQHF. The CDR3 DNA reads TGCGCCAGCAGCATGGAGGGGGTCCAGCCCCAGCATTTT.

With respect to this clone: Other DNA sequences in the same sample also yield this CDR3. V gene TRBV25-1 combines with J gene TRBJ1-2, with D perhaps TRBD1 (6 bases). This CDR3 is built from 13 residues. V was trimmed by 4 bases and J by 4 bases, leaving 10 bases between them. Per germline, CDR1 MGHDK and CDR2 SYGVNS. CDR3 sequence (DNA): TGTGCCAGCAGTGGGGGGCAGCCCTATGGCTACACCTTC. Encoded protein: CASSGGQPYGYTF.

The chain employs TRBV4-3 and TRBJ2-7; the D gene is possibly TRBD2 (5 bases). The CDR3 spans 14 residues. The ends were cut back, 0 bases at V and 6 bases at J, with 12 bases in the middle. Germline CDR1 reads LGHNA; CDR2 reads YSLEER. In nucleotides, the CDR3 is TGCGCCAGCAGCCAAGAGGTAAAAGCGGCCGAGCAGTACTTC. This translates into CASSQEVKAAEQYF.

The chain uses TRBV6-5 and TRBJ1-5, with 9 bases matching TRBD1. There are 14 residues in the CDR3. Germline loops: CDR1 MNHEY, CDR2 SVGAGI. Trimming cost V 5 bases and J 5 bases; bases outside gene matches: 4. CDR3 bases: TGTGCCAGCAGTGCTTGGACAGGGGATCAGCCCCAGCATTTT. Its protein product is CASSAWTGDQPQHF.

The rearrangement joins TRBV5-1 to TRBJ2-1; TRBD1 is a possible D gene (6 bases). The CDR3 runs to 13 residues. Per germline, CDR1 SGHRS and CDR2 YFSETQ. Trimming cost V 5 bases and J 0 bases, with 6 bases left between them. The CDR3 loop reads CASRGGSYNEQFF. The CDR3 DNA follows: TGCGCCAGCAGAGGGGGCTCCTACAATGAGCAGTTCTTC.

The chain employs TRBV11-2 and TRBJ1-1; TRBD1 might be the D (5 bases). CDR3 length equals 14 residues. Per the germline V gene, CDR1 is SGHAT and CDR2 is FQNNGV. Trimming cost V 3 bases and J 6 bases, with 14 bases left between them. The CDR3 DNA follows: TGTGCCAGCAGCTTTAGACAGAGAAACGCTGAAGCTTTCTTT. Residues: CASSFRQRNAEAFF.

This sequence joins TRBV14 and TRBJ1-1, with a weak D call TRBD1 (6 bases). The CDR3 length is 12 residues. V lost 4 bases and J lost 8, with 11 bases in between. Germline values: CDR1 SGHDN, CDR2 FVKESK. Here the CDR3 reads CASSPWGTEAFF. The CDR3 DNA sequence: TGTGCCAGCAGCCCCTGGGGGACAGAAGCTTTCTTT. The full variable domain, its missing parts supplied by reference TRBV14 and TRBJ1-1, is EAGVTQFPSHSVIEKGQTVTLRCDPISGHDNLYWYRRVMGKEIKFLLHFVKESKQDESGMPNNRFLAERTGGTYSTLKVQPAELEDSGVYFCASSPWGTEAFFGQGTRLTVV.

The chain combines TRBV7-6 with TRBJ2-7, with 11 positions matching TRBD2. CDR3 length: 16 amino acids. The germline V gene encodes CDR1 SGHVS and CDR2 FNYEAQ. After removal of 1 base from V and 1 base from J, the junction contained 3 bases not matched to a gene. In nucleotides, the CDR3 is TGTGCCAGCAGCTTAGGAGGGACTAGCGGATCCTACGAGCAGTACTTC. Amino acid sequence: CASSLGGTSGSYEQYF.

This clone showed up just once. This chain uses TRBV9 with TRBJ2-7; 16 nucleotides line up with TRBD2. The V and J ends lost 4 bases and 5 bases, in that order; junction bases with no gene match: 9. Germline V CDR1 and CDR2: SGDLS, YYNGEE. This CDR3 has 17 residues. Here the CDR3 reads CASSTPGTSGGDDEQYF. The CDR3 coding sequence is TGTGCCAGCAGCACCCCCGGGACTAGCGGGGGGGACGACGAGCAGTACTTC.

Concerning this clone: One junction end disagrees with the germline gene, perhaps due to a read error. The chain couples TRBV5-6 to TRBJ2-5, with TRBD2 as a possible D gene (5 bases). CDR3 length equals 14 residues. Germline V gene data show CDR1 as SGHDT and CDR2 as YYEEEE. The CDR3 protein is CAGSPGIDQETQYF. DNA for the CDR3: TGTGCCGGCAGCCCGGGGATCGACCAAGAGACCCAGTACTTC.

This clone was found a few times. This chain joins TRBV19 and TRBJ1-2, with 8 bases fitting TRBD1. The trim removed 4 bases at V and 11 bases at J, leaving 9 bases unmatched. CDR3 length equals 13 residues. CDR1 LNHDA and CDR2 SQIVND come from the germline V gene (reference sequence). This CDR3 reads CASSRGQENRYTF. The DNA for the CDR3 is TGTGCCAGTAGTAGGGGACAGGAGAATAGATACACCTTC.

This chain joins TRBV30 and TRBJ1-1; no clear D gene. Trimming cost V 2 bases and J 3 bases, with 7 bases left between them. Per germline, CDR1 GTSNPN and CDR2 SVGIG (reference sequence). The length of the CDR3 is 12 residues. The CDR3 loop is CAWSRRDTEAFF. In DNA, the CDR3 is TGTGCCTGGAGTAGACGGGACACTGAAGCTTTCTTT.

The rearrangement joins TRBV18 to TRBJ2-7; the D gene is possibly TRBD2 (5 bases). Trimming stripped 6 bases from V and 5 bases from J, with 14 bases between. The CDR3 contains 13 residues. Germline lookup yields CDR1 KGHSH and CDR2 LQKENI. Here the CDR3 DNA reads TGTGCCAGCTCCCAGTGGGAGTACGACGAGCAGTACTTC. Amino acids: CASSQWEYDEQYF.

The gene calls are TRBV7-9 and TRBJ2-7; the D gene is possibly TRBD1 (6 bases). Germline CDR1 SEHNR, CDR2 FQNEAQ (reference sequence). This CDR3 is 14 amino acids long. Trimming shortened V by 2 bases and J by 3 bases, and 11 bases separated the two germline ends. The CDR3 coding sequence is TGTGCCAGCAGCTTACACAGGGAGCGCTACGAGCAGTACTTC. Amino acid sequence: CASSLHRERYEQYF.

V usage is TRBV7-2 and J usage is TRBJ2-3; D uncertain. V lost 5 bases, J lost 2 bases, and 11 bases lay in between. Germline V gives CDR1 SGHTA, CDR2 FQGNSA. The CDR3 sequence is 14 residues long. CDR3 residues: CASSPGRPTDTQYF. The CDR3 region has the DNA TGTGCCAGCAGCCCCGGTCGTCCCACAGATACGCAGTATTTT.